This TCR beta chain is drawn from a study of radiation and T cells in renal cell carcinoma. V was pared by 4 bases and J by 1 base, with 12 bases between. This CDR3 is 14 amino acids long. CDR1 is SGHKS, CDR2 YYEKEE, per germline (reference sequence). The time point denotes: blood 2 weeks post-SBRT. Specified treatment: 15 Gy SBRT to primary tumor, nephrectomy 4 weeks later. Produced via immunoSEQ multiplex PCR; TCRdb's table is partial and in-frame only. The sample records about 150,000 clones, 87% being singletons. The chain combines TRBV5-5 with TRBJ2-7; possibly TRBD1 for D (5 bases). This sample comprised blood, obtained from a patient whose treatment included radiotherapy and nephrectomy. This sequence was found in a woman aged 45 to 65 with renal cell carcinoma. As DNA, the CDR3 is TGTGCCAGCAGCCAGTGGACATTTTCCTACGAGCAGTACTTC. Its protein product is CASSQWTFSYEQYF. Combining the CDR3 with reference TRBV5-5 and TRBJ2-7 gives the whole variable domain DAGVTQSPTHLIKTRGQQVTLRCSPISGHKSVSWYQQVLGQGPQFIFQYYEKEERGRGNFPDRFSARQFPNYSSELNVNALLLGDSALYLCASSQWTFSYEQYFGPGTRLTVT.